This entry describes one T cell receptor beta chain. Its target is unknown. This may be a read error: a much more frequent sequence differs by one nucleotide. These data originate in a study of early T cells in non-severe SARS-CoV-2 infection. Study-level information: Alpha and beta chains were unpaired, from unsorted whole-blood bulk RNA.

With 6 bases removed from V and 4 bases from J, the gap between germline ends came to 8 bases. Per the germline V gene, CDR1 is SQVTM and CDR2 is ANQGSEA. The CDR3 contains 11 residues. Attached unique molecular identifiers marked individual cDNA molecules. TCRdb reanalysed the 5' RACE reads using MiXCR and keeps one entry per CDR3 protein. The repertoire consists of some 58,000 distinct CDR3 sequences, with approximately 11% occurring once and the leading ten covering just under 3%. Study-wide results and caveats: VDJdb matches were skewed toward anti-spike CD8 T cell responses.

This specimen was whole blood, taken at baseline. The chain is built from TRBV29-1 and TRBJ2-3, with D possibly called TRBD1 or TRBD2 (5 bases each). The TCR comes from an adult who was a healthcare worker with PCR-confirmed SARS-CoV-2 infection or an uninfected control (not recorded which). CDR3 DNA sequence: TGCAGCGTGGGACGGCCAGATACGCAGTATTTT. Amino acid sequence: CSVGRPDTQYF.